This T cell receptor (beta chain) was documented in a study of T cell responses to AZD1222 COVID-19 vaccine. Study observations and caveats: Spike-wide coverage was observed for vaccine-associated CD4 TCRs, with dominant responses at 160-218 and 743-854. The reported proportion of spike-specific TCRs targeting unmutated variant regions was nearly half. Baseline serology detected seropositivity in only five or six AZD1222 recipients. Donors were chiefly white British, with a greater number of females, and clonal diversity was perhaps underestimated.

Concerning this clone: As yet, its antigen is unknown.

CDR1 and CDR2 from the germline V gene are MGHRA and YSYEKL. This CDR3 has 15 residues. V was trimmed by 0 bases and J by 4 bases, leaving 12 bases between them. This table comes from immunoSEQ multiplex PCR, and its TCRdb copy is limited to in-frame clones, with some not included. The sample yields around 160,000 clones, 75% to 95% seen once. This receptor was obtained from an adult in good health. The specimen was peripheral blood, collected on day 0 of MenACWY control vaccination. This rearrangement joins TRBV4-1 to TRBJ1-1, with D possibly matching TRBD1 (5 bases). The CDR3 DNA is TGCGCCAGCAGCCAAGAAGGAGGGGTCGGCACTGAAGCTTTCTTT. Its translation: CASSQEGGVGTEAFF.